The clone carrying this T cell receptor (beta chain) was seen more than once but under ten times. TCRdb redid the calling of the RT-PCR reads with MiXCR, one entry per CDR3 protein. The data contain 650,000 to 800,000 distinct CDR3 sequences, approximately 14% of them singletons. V was pared by 0 bases and J by 11 bases, with 14 bases between. Germline CDR1 is DFQATT and CDR2 is SNEGSKA (reference sequence). The CDR3 runs to 13 residues. The TCR was taken from a female donor in good health, serving as a healthy control. Specimen: memory CD4+ T cells from blood. This rearrangement joins TRBV20-1 to TRBJ1-3; a possible D gene is TRBD1 (5 bases). The CDR3 reads CSARDGTFKPIYF. The CDR3 nucleotides are TGCAGTGCTAGAGATGGGACGTTTAAACCCATATATTTT.